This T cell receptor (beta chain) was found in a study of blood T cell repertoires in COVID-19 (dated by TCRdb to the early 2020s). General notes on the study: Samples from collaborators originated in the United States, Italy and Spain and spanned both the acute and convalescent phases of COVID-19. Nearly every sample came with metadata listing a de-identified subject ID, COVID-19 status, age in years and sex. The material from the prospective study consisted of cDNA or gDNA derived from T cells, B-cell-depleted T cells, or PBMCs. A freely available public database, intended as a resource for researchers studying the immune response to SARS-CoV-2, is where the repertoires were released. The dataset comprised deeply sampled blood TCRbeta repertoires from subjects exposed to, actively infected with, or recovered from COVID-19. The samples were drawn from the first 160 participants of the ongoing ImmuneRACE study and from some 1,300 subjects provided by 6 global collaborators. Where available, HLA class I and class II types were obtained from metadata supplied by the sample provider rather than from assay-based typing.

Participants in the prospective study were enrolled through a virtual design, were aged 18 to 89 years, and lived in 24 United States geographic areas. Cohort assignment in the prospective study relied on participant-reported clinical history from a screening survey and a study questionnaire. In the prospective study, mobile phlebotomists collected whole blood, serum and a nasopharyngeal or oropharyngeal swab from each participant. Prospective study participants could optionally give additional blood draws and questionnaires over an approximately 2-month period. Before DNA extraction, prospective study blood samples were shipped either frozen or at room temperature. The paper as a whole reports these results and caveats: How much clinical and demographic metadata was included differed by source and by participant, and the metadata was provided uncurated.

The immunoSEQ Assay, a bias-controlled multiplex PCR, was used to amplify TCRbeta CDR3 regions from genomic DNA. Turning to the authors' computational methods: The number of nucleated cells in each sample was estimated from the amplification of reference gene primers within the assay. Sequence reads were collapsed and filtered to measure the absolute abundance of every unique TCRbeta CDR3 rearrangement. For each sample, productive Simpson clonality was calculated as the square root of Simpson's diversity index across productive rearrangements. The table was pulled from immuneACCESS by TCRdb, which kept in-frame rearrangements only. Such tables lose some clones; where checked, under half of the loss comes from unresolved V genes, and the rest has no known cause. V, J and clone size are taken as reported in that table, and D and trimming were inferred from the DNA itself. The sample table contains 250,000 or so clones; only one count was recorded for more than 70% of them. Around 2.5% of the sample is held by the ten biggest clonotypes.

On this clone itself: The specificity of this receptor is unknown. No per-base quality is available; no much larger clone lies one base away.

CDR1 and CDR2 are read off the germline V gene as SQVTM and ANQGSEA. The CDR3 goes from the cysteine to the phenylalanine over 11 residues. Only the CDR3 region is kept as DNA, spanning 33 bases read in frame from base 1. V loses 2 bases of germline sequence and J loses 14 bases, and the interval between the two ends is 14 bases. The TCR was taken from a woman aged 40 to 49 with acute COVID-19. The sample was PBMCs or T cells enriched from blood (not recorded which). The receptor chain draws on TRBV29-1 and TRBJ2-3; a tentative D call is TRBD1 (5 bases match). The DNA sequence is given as TGCAGCGTTGAAAGGCTACTGGGGCTGTATTTT. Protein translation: CSVERLLGLYF.